The 16 T cell receptor beta chains listed next were all sequenced from one sample in a study of cytomegalovirus exposure and HLA in healthy donors. Primers included in the PCR were 60 Vbeta and 13 Jbeta primers. Profiled with immunoSEQ multiplex PCR; TCRdb holds only in-frame clones, not every one. Counted here are tens of thousands of clones, roughly 75% occurring once; the ten biggest clones make up approximately 7.8%. The sequencing sample was made of PBMCs. The receptors stem from a man in his sixties in good health and CMV-seropositive.

V usage is TRBV6-5 and J usage is TRBJ1-5; D perhaps matches TRBD1 (5 bases). The CDR3 length is 15 residues. The germline CDR1 and CDR2 sequences are MNHEY and SVGAGI. V dropped 5 bases and J dropped 2 bases, with 13 bases sitting between them. This CDR3 reads CASSGALAGNQPQHF. CDR3 bases: TGTGCCAGCAGTGGGGCTTTGGCGGGCAATCAGCCCCAGCATTTT.

By share of the sample, this clone is medium-sized. The gene calls are TRBV6-6 and TRBJ2-3; D perhaps matches TRBD2 (6 bases). The CDR3 spans 13 residues. Per germline, CDR1 MNHNY and CDR2 SVGAGI (reference sequence). Deletions cut 6 bases from V and 6 bases from J, with 13 bases between. CDR3 sequence (DNA): TGTGCCAGCAGAAAGACTAGTTTGGATACGCAGTATTTT. Amino acid sequence: CASRKTSLDTQYF.

The genes are TRBV19 and TRBJ1-5; 7 nucleotides align to TRBD1. Germline values: CDR1 LNHDA, CDR2 SQIVND (reference sequence). The CDR3 has 15 amino acids. The V gene end was trimmed by 7 bases and the J gene end by 3 bases; junction bases not matched to a gene: 9. The CDR3 region has the DNA TGTGCCAGTACCCCACGGACAGGTTTCAATCAGCCCCAGCATTTT. It specifies CASTPRTGFNQPQHF.

This clone was recorded once. The chain carries TRBV19 and TRBJ2-5; 8 bases match TRBD2. Losses at the gene ends were 6 bases for V and 4 bases for J; bases not matched to a gene: 7. Germline loops: CDR1 LNHDA, CDR2 SQIVND (reference sequence). The CDR3 contains 14 residues. The CDR3 sequence: CASSRPGGVETQYF. In DNA form, the CDR3 reads TGTGCCAGTAGCCGTCCGGGGGGGGTAGAGACCCAGTACTTC. The whole variable domain, filled in from reference TRBV19 and TRBJ2-5, reads DGGITQSPKYLFRKEGQNVTLSCEQNLNHDAMYWYRQDPGQGLRLIYYSQIVNDFQKGDIAEGYSVSREKKESFPLTVTSAQKNPTAFYLCASSRPGGVETQYFGPGTRLLVL.

This clone was found once. The genes are TRBV10-3 and TRBJ2-1; 10 bases agree with TRBD2. Germline V gene data show CDR1 as ENHRY and CDR2 as SYGVKD. This CDR3 has 15 residues. With V trimmed by 3 bases and J by 8 bases, 7 bases remained unmatched. Written as DNA, the CDR3 is TGTGCCATCAGTGAAAGAGCGGGGGGGAGGGATGAGCAGTTCTTC. Encoded protein: CAISERAGGRDEQFF.

The CDR3, as DNA: TGCGCCAGCAGATTCCCAGATTCCACTGAAGCTTTCTTT. It codes for CASRFPDSTEAFF. This rearrangement joins TRBV5-1 to TRBJ1-1; D unresolved. CDR1 SGHRS and CDR2 YFSETQ come from the germline V gene. The V and J ends lost 5 bases and 4 bases respectively, with 12 bases between them. The CDR3 covers 13 residues.

The chain employs TRBV27 and TRBJ2-3; 12 bases fit TRBD2. Germline trimming cut 5 bases from V and 4 bases from J; bases unmatched to any gene: 4. Germline CDR1 is MNHEY and CDR2 is SMNVEV (reference sequence). The CDR3 runs 15 residues. The CDR3 DNA reads as TGTGCCAGCAGTCGGACTAGCGGGAACCCAGATACGCAGTATTTT. Translated: CASSRTSGNPDTQYF.

V and J are TRBV6-1 and TRBJ1-2; no clear D. The CDR3 loop spans 14 amino acids. V lost 6 bases and J lost 10, with 21 bases in between. CDR1 is MNHNS and CDR2 is SASEGT in the germline V gene. CDR3 nucleotides: TGTGCCAGCAGGCAGCGAACTCGGCTTGCTGTCTACACCTTC. Its protein product is CASRQRTRLAVYTF.

The chain couples TRBV5-6 to TRBJ1-2; no reliable D call. CDR3 size: 17 residues. The germline CDR1 and CDR2 sequences are SGHDT and YYEEEE. Trimming shortened V by 4 bases and J by 3 bases, and 22 bases separated the two germline ends. The CDR3 coding sequence is TGTGCCAGCAGCCTCCGCCCGCCCCAGGCCCCGGACTATGGCTACACCTTC. Protein sequence: CASSLRPPQAPDYGYTF.

The chain is built from TRBV7-9 and TRBJ1-4; 8 nucleotides line up with TRBD1. The CDR3 has 15 residues. Germline CDR1 SEHNR, CDR2 FQNEAQ (reference sequence). Losses at the gene ends were 6 bases for V and 0 bases for J; bases not matched to a gene: 3. DNA for the CDR3: TGTGCCAGCAGGACAGGGGATACAACTAATGAAAAACTGTTTTTT. Its translation: CASRTGDTTNEKLFF.

The rearrangement uses TRBV11-3 and TRBJ1-1, with D perhaps TRBD1 (6 bases). Germline CDR1 is SGHNT and CDR2 is YENEEA. V lost 3 bases and J 5 bases, leaving 7 bases between the germline ends. This CDR3 is 12 amino acids long. CDR3 sequence reads: CASSLGTTEAFF. The CDR3 nucleotides read TGTGCCAGCAGCTTGGGGACAACTGAAGCTTTCTTT.

V usage is TRBV6-6 and J usage is TRBJ1-5; the D gene is possibly TRBD1 (5 bases). The V end lost 4 bases, the J end lost 2 bases, and 12 bases lay between the germline ends. This CDR3 spans 15 amino acids. Germline V gene sequence: CDR1 MNHNY, CDR2 SVGAGI (reference sequence). CDR3 residues: CASSSGTGGNQPQHF. CDR3 bases: TGTGCCAGCAGTTCTGGGACTGGGGGCAATCAGCCCCAGCATTTT.

The rearrangement links TRBV27 to TRBJ1-6; D uncertain. Germline V lookup: CDR1 MNHEY, CDR2 SMNVEV (reference sequence). Trimming pared 0 bases from V and 6 bases from J, leaving 9 bases between. The CDR3 sequence is 15 residues long. The CDR3 DNA reads as TGTGCCAGCAGTTTATCCCGGGGAACTAATTCACCCCTCCACTTT. This translates into CASSLSRGTNSPLHF.

This rearrangement joins TRBV6-5 to TRBJ1-5; maybe TRBD1 (5 bases). Germline assignment: CDR1 MNHEY and CDR2 SVGAGI. There are 14 residues in the CDR3. Trimming removed 5 bases at V and 2 bases at J, with 10 bases between. Here the CDR3 reads CASSAQGGNQPQHF. The CDR3 DNA sequence: TGTGCCAGCAGTGCTCAAGGGGGCAATCAGCCCCAGCATTTT.

This chain joins TRBV11-2 and TRBJ2-3; TRBD2 aligns across 13 bases. The ends lost 5 bases at V and 4 bases at J; junction bases unmatched: 3. The CDR3 contains 15 residues. Germline V gene sequence: CDR1 SGHAT, CDR2 FQNNGV. The CDR3 here is CASSPGTSGADTQYF. DNA for the CDR3: TGTGCCAGCAGCCCAGGGACTAGCGGGGCAGATACGCAGTATTTT.

This clone was counted between two and nine times. The V and J genes are TRBV9 and TRBJ1-2, with TRBD1 identical over 7 bases. The length of the CDR3 is 16 residues. V shed 3 bases and J 7 bases; nucleotides not matched to a gene: 15. Germline CDR1 reads SGDLS; CDR2 reads YYNGEE. This CDR3 is CASSEGFKQGQSGYTF. In DNA form, the CDR3 reads TGTGCCAGCAGCGAGGGTTTTAAACAGGGGCAAAGTGGCTACACCTTC.